This section outlines one TCR beta chain sequence together with its context. Germline V gene data show CDR1 as SGDLS and CDR2 as YYNGEE. The junction had 0 bases not matched to a gene; V was cut back by 4 bases and J by 6 bases. CDR3 length equals 12 residues. Amplification used 60 Vbeta primers and 13 Jbeta primers. Sequencing was performed with immunoSEQ multiplex PCR; in TCRdb, only in-frame clones are kept and a portion is missing. The sample contains 200,000 to 250,000 clones, 70% to 80% of which appear only once. The source of the sample is a study of cytomegalovirus exposure and HLA in healthy donors.

The chain carries TRBV9 and TRBJ2-2; TRBD1 matches at 7 bases. The sequencing sample was made of PBMCs. The sequence derives from a male donor in good health and CMV-seronegative. The CDR3 loop is CASSTGAGELFF. CDR3 DNA sequence: TGTGCCAGCAGCACAGGGGCCGGGGAGCTGTTTTTT. The full variable domain, in which reference TRBV9 and TRBJ2-2 provide the parts outside the CDR3, is DSGVTQTPKHLITATGQRVTLRCSPRSGDLSVYWYQQSLDQGLQFLIQYYNGEERAKGNILERFSAQQFPDLHSELNLSSLELGDSALYFCASSTGAGELFFGEGSRLTVL.